Below are 25 T cell receptor beta chains sequenced from a single sample in a study of identical twins. TCRdb re-derived calls from the 5' RACE reads in MiXCR, one entry per CDR3 protein. The data contain 1.5 million to 2 million distinct CDR3 sequences, roughly 35% of them seen just once; the ten biggest clones take up around 0.3%. Sample: cord blood. Receptor source: a newborn girl in good health.

In DNA, the CDR3 is TGCAGTGCTAATGGGGTAGCGGGAGGCTTCTACAATGAGCAGTTCTTC. Protein product: CSANGVAGGFYNEQFF. The chain combines TRBV20-1 with TRBJ2-1; 10 bases map to TRBD2. Germline CDR1 is DFQATT and CDR2 is SNEGSKA (reference sequence). V lost 4 bases, J lost 3 bases, and 9 bases stayed unmatched. This CDR3 has 16 amino acids.

V and J are TRBV2 and TRBJ2-1; D gene unclear. V was clipped by 8 bases and J by 3 bases, with 14 bases between them. The CDR3 spans 14 residues. Germline loops: CDR1 SNHLY, CDR2 FYNNEI. CDR3: CASSARALYNEQFF. DNA for the CDR3: TGTGCCAGCTCGGCCCGAGCCCTCTACAATGAGCAGTTCTTC.

This chain connects TRBV5-1 to TRBJ2-7; D assignment may be TRBD1 or TRBD2 (5 bases each). The end of the DNA is better explained by TRBJ2-5, so the J call may be wrong. Germline V gene sequence: CDR1 SGHRS, CDR2 YFSETQ. This CDR3 is built from 17 residues. The CDR3 bases are TGCGCCAGCAGCTTGGCCGAAAGGACGGAGGTTGGGGGGACCCAGTACTTC. It specifies CASSLAERTEVGGTQYF.

This rearrangement joins TRBV2 to TRBJ1-1; no firm D call. CDR1 and CDR2 (germline): SNHLY, FYNNEI. V shed 8 bases and J shed 0 bases, with 16 bases lying between them. The CDR3 has 15 residues. The CDR3 sequence: CASSREGPLNTEAFF. The CDR3 DNA is TGTGCCAGCTCCCGGGAGGGCCCCTTGAACACTGAAGCTTTCTTT.

The chain joins TRBV27 to TRBJ2-7, with D perhaps TRBD1 (6 bases). Germline loops: CDR1 MNHEY, CDR2 SMNVEV (reference sequence). Trimming removed 2 bases from V and 2 bases from J, with 16 bases in between. The CDR3 covers 16 residues. CDR3 amino acids: CASSLGAPRGPYEQYF. CDR3 coding DNA: TGTGCCAGCAGTTTAGGGGCCCCCAGGGGACCCTACGAGCAGTACTTC.

J is TRBJ2-1 and V is TRBV27; D uncertain. The end of the DNA fits TRBJ2-7 better, so the J call may be wrong. Per the germline V gene, CDR1 is MNHEY and CDR2 is SMNVEV (reference sequence). There are 15 residues in the CDR3. The CDR3 sequence: CASSLWATQYNEQYF. CDR3 coding DNA: TGTGCCAGCAGTTTATGGGCTACGCAGTACAATGAGCAGTACTTC.

This clonotype has more than one count but fewer than ten. J is TRBJ2-3 and V is TRBV7-6; tentative D call: TRBD1 (6 bases). The CDR3 has 15 amino acids. Germline CDR1 and CDR2: SGHVS and FNYEAQ. Trimming removed 1 base from V and 6 bases from J, with 14 bases in between. The CDR3 spells CASSLVPTGPDTQYF. The CDR3 coding sequence is TGTGCCAGCAGCTTAGTTCCTACAGGGCCCGATACGCAGTATTTT.

This rearrangement joins TRBV5-1 to TRBJ2-5; 12 nucleotides align to TRBD2. The CDR3 spans 15 residues. Losses at the gene ends were 4 bases for V and 11 bases for J; bases not matched to a gene: 12. Germline V gene data show CDR1 as SGHRS and CDR2 as YFSETQ. The CDR3 sequence is CASSLTSGRQNEQYF. The DNA for the CDR3 is TGCGCCAGCAGCCTAACTAGCGGGAGGCAAAATGAGCAGTACTTC. The whole variable domain, filled in from reference TRBV5-1 and TRBJ2-5, reads KAGVTQTPRYLIKTRGQQVTLSCSPISGHRSVSWYQQTPGQGLQFLFEYFSETQRNKGNFPGRFSGRQFSNSRSEMNVSTLELGDSALYLCASSLTSGRQNEQYFGPGTRLLVL.

This clonotype was recorded a few times. The chain carries TRBV20-1 and TRBJ2-6; unclear D gene. Germline V gene data show CDR1 as DFQATT and CDR2 as SNEGSKA (reference sequence). There are 13 residues in the CDR3. V gave up 5 bases and J gave up 1 base, with 6 bases separating them. CDR3 nucleotides: TGCAGTGCTCTTGGGTCTGGGGCCAACGTCCTGACTTTC. This codes for CSALGSGANVLTF.

The chain links TRBV20-1 to TRBJ1-3; no clear D. Between the trimmed V and J ends, which lost 6 bases and 6 bases, there was a span of 15 bases. CDR1 and CDR2 (germline): DFQATT, SNEGSKA (reference sequence). This CDR3 is built from 13 residues. The CDR3 here is CSAPRDGVNTIYF. The CDR3 bases are TGCAGTGCGCCACGAGACGGGGTAAACACCATATATTTT.

This clonotype was observed a few times. The V and J genes are TRBV10-3 and TRBJ1-2; the D gene is possibly TRBD1 (5 bases). V lost 4 bases to trimming and J lost 4 bases, with 16 bases between them. Germline V CDR1 and CDR2: ENHRY, SYGVKD. The CDR3 runs 15 residues. The CDR3 sequence is CAISALGTSGYGYTF. As DNA, the CDR3 is TGTGCCATCAGTGCGTTAGGGACGTCGGGCTATGGCTACACCTTC.

This clonotype occurred a few times. The chain uses TRBV14 and TRBJ2-3; D gene unclear. The V end lost 4 bases, the J end lost 0 bases, and 14 bases lay between the germline ends. The CDR3 loop spans 16 amino acids. Germline lookup yields CDR1 SGHDN and CDR2 FVKESK. CDR3 coding DNA: TGTGCCAGCAGCCCGCCTGGGATGTCTAGCACAGATACGCAGTATTTT. Translated, it gives CASSPPGMSSTDTQYF.

This clonotype was observed a handful of times. The rearrangement joins TRBV13 to TRBJ2-7; D possibly corresponds to TRBD2 (5 bases). Germline CDR1 is PRHDT and CDR2 is FYEKMQ (reference sequence). The CDR3 extends over 15 amino acids. V dropped 3 bases and J dropped 3 bases, with 15 bases sitting between them. Here the CDR3 DNA reads TGTGCCAGCAGCTTCCTAAGCGGCCCCCACTACGAGCAGTACTTC. This sequence encodes CASSFLSGPHYEQYF. Supplemented by reference TRBV13 and TRBJ2-7, the full variable domain reads AAGVIQSPRHLIKEKRETATLKCYPIPRHDTVYWYQQGPGQDPQFLISFYEKMQSDKGSIPDRFSAQQFSDYHSELNMSSLELGDSALYFCASSFLSGPHYEQYFGPGTRLTVT.

In regard to this clonotype: At one of its ends the junction is not consistent with the germline gene, which may arise from a read error. J is TRBJ2-7 and V is TRBV9, with 10 bases that match TRBD2. The V gene's germline CDR1 is SGDLS and CDR2 YYNGEE. The length of the CDR3 is 19 residues. CDR3 amino acids: CASSVAPGTSEPYSCEQYF. The CDR3 region has the DNA TGTGCCAGCAGCGTAGCCCCCGGGACTAGCGAGCCCTATTCCTGCGAGCAGTACTTC.

This rearrangement joins TRBV27 to TRBJ1-2; D possibly corresponds to TRBD1 (5 bases). Between the trimmed V and J ends, which lost 5 bases and 0 bases, there was a span of 16 bases. The CDR3 covers 16 residues. CDR1 is MNHEY and CDR2 is SMNVEV in the germline V gene (reference sequence). CDR3 protein: CASSPTTGTSNYGYTF. The DNA for the CDR3 is TGTGCCAGCAGTCCTACCACCGGGACCTCTAACTATGGCTACACCTTC.

This clonotype was observed a few times. The V call is TRBV14, the J call TRBJ2-1; no reliable D call. With 0 bases removed from V and 0 bases from J, the gap between germline ends came to 12 bases. The CDR3 length is 17 residues. The germline V gene encodes CDR1 SGHDN and CDR2 FVKESK. CDR3 nucleotide sequence: TGTGCCAGCAGCCAAGATTTGATACGAAGCTCCTACAATGAGCAGTTCTTC. Amino acid sequence: CASSQDLIRSSYNEQFF.

This clonotype has only a few counts. J is TRBJ1-1 and V is TRBV29-1; D not certain. V lost 7 bases, J lost 7 bases, and 13 bases lay in between. This CDR3 spans 11 amino acids. Germline V gene data show CDR1 as SQVTM and CDR2 as ANQGSEA. In DNA, the CDR3 is TGCAGCGCCTCACTACAGAATGAAGCTTTCTTT. Translation: CSASLQNEAFF.

The V call is TRBV20-1, the J call TRBJ2-5; D is unclear. Germline CDR1 DFQATT, CDR2 SNEGSKA (reference sequence). V dropped 3 bases and J dropped 11 bases, with 16 bases sitting between them. The CDR3 contains 12 residues. Written as DNA, the CDR3 is TGCAGTGCTAGGGTCCGGTTCGATGAGCAGTACTTC. Its protein is CSARVRFDEQYF.

J is TRBJ2-1 and V is TRBV9; D possibly uses TRBD1 or TRBD2 (6 bases each). This CDR3 is 15 amino acids long. Germline assignment: CDR1 SGDLS and CDR2 YYNGEE. The V and J ends lost 0 bases and 8 bases respectively, with 15 bases between them. DNA of the CDR3: TGTGCCAGCAGCGTAGTGGGGGGACACGGGGATGAGCAGTTCTTC. Protein: CASSVVGGHGDEQFF.

In its sample, this clonotype was seen a few times. The chain is built from TRBV12-3 or TRBV12-4 and TRBJ2-3; 9 positions match TRBD2. The CDR3 is 17 residues long. Losses at the gene ends were 3 bases for V and 1 base for J; bases not matched to a gene: 8. DNA for the CDR3: TGTGCCAGCAGTTTTTGCGCGGGGGGGAGATGCACAGATACGCAGTATTTT. It specifies CASSFCAGGRCTDTQYF.

In DNA, the CDR3 is TGTGCCAGCATAACTAGCAGGGGGGCCTACGAGCAGTACTTC. The encoded protein is CASITSRGAYEQYF. The rearrangement joins TRBV25-1 to TRBJ2-7, with D maybe TRBD1 (7 bases). CDR1 and CDR2 (germline): MGHDK, SYGVNS. The CDR3 sequence is 14 residues long. V shed 7 bases and J shed 2 bases, with 15 bases lying between them.

As to this clonotype: At one end, the junction sequence differs from germline, possibly due to a read error. The chain is built from TRBV25-1 and TRBJ2-7; D not certain. CDR1 MGHDK and CDR2 SYGVNS come from the germline V gene. This CDR3 has 16 amino acids. CDR3 coding DNA: TGTGTCAGCAGTGAATGGGTCCCTGGAGTGCCCTCCGAGCAGTACTTC. Its protein product is CVSSEWVPGVPSEQYF.

The table lists this clonotype with a few counts. The V and J genes are TRBV5-1 and TRBJ1-5; 7 bases are a match to TRBD1. Losses at the gene ends were 2 bases for V and 5 bases for J; bases not matched to a gene: 7. Per germline, CDR1 SGHRS and CDR2 YFSETQ. The CDR3 contains 15 residues. The CDR3, as DNA: TGCGCCAGCAGCTTTACAGGGGCCTTGGATCAGCCCCAGCATTTT. Protein product: CASSFTGALDQPQHF.

CDR3 DNA: TGTGCCAGCAGCTTACCCCAGGAGATGGATGGCTACACCTTC. Residues: CASSLPQEMDGYTF. V usage is TRBV11-2 and J usage is TRBJ1-2; D is uncertain. V shed 2 bases and J shed 6 bases, with 13 bases lying between them. Germline V gene sequence: CDR1 SGHAT, CDR2 FQNNGV. The CDR3 has 14 amino acids.

This clonotype was seen many times. The V gene is TRBV12-3 or TRBV12-4, the J gene TRBJ2-5; D possibly corresponds to TRBD1 (6 bases). This CDR3 region has 11 residues. V was cut by 8 bases and J by 4 bases, with 8 bases left in between. CDR3 loop: CASLQGETQYF. CDR3 nucleotide sequence: TGTGCCAGCCTACAGGGAGAGACCCAGTACTTC.